The 10 T cell receptor beta chains listed next were all sequenced from one sample in a study of blood T cell repertoires in COVID-19. Method: immunoSEQ multiplex PCR; TCRdb's copy keeps in-frame clones and lacks some. The table records about 110,000 clones, 86% of them present only once. Specimen: peripheral blood. The receptors derive from a man between 40 and 49 years old with acute or convalescent COVID-19.

V is TRBV6-5 and J is TRBJ1-5, with D uncertain. This CDR3 has 13 amino acids. Germline CDR1 reads MNHEY; CDR2 reads SVGAGI. Trimming pared 2 bases from V and 5 bases from J, leaving 7 bases between. The CDR3 sequence is CASSYRLDQPQHF. DNA for the CDR3: TGTGCCAGCAGTTACCGGTTAGATCAGCCCCAGCATTTT.

The CDR3, as DNA: TGTGCCAGCTCACCATTCGGGGGGGATCAGCCCCAGCATTTT. Protein: CASSPFGGDQPQHF. This chain links TRBV18 with TRBJ1-5; maybe TRBD1 (5 bases). This CDR3 comprises 14 residues. The V and J ends lost 2 bases and 5 bases respectively, with 10 bases between them. Germline V gene lookup returns CDR1 KGHSH and CDR2 LQKENI.

V usage is TRBV9 and J usage is TRBJ1-5, with D possibly being TRBD1 (5 bases). Between the trimmed V and J ends, which lost 7 bases and 3 bases, there was a span of 11 bases. The CDR3 has 13 amino acids. Looked up from germline, CDR1 is SGDLS and CDR2 is YYNGEE. As DNA, the CDR3 is TGTGCCAGCGGGGGGGGAGTCAATCAGCCCCAGCATTTT. It codes for CASGGGVNQPQHF.

J is TRBJ2-3 and V is TRBV19, with D maybe TRBD2 (5 bases). Germline V gene data show CDR1 as LNHDA and CDR2 as SQIVND (reference sequence). V was pared by 8 bases and J by 2 bases, with 11 bases between. The CDR3 is 13 residues long. This chain's CDR3 is CASGRGLTDTQYF. As DNA, the CDR3 is TGTGCCAGTGGGAGAGGGCTCACAGATACGCAGTATTTT.

The V gene is TRBV5-6, the J gene TRBJ1-1; a possible D gene is TRBD1 (6 bases). This CDR3 has 17 residues. CDR1 and CDR2 (germline): SGHDT, YYEEEE. With 0 bases removed from V and 4 bases from J, the gap between germline ends came to 19 bases. In DNA form, the CDR3 reads TGTGCCAGCAGCTTGGGTCAGGGGTTGCGCCTCGGCACTGAAGCTTTCTTT. Residues: CASSLGQGLRLGTEAFF.

The genes are TRBV3-1 (or the pseudogene TRBV3-2) and TRBJ2-2; D is unclear. The CDR3 sequence is 15 residues long. CDR1 is LGHDT, CDR2 YNNKEL, per germline (reference sequence). V lost 4 bases and J 1 base, leaving 10 bases between the germline ends. The CDR3 sequence: CASSPMAGNTGELFF. CDR3 DNA sequence: TGTGCCAGCAGCCCCATGGCAGGGAACACCGGGGAGCTGTTTTTT.

The chain uses TRBV6-5 and TRBJ1-4, with a tentative D call TRBD1 (5 bases). The V and J ends lost 7 bases and 8 bases respectively, with 17 bases between them. The CDR3 is made up of 14 amino acids. Germline values: CDR1 MNHEY, CDR2 SVGAGI. The CDR3 sequence is CASTNGGSREKLFF. In DNA, the CDR3 is TGTGCCAGCACCAATGGGGGGAGTAGGGAAAAACTGTTTTTT.

This clone was recorded once. V usage is TRBV3-1 (or the pseudogene TRBV3-2) and J usage is TRBJ2-7; possible D gene TRBD1, 5 bases. Germline CDR1 reads LGHDT; CDR2 reads YNNKEL (reference sequence). The CDR3 contains 14 residues. V was shortened by 2 bases and J by 0 bases, with 8 bases between the two germline ends. The CDR3 here is CASSQIDSSYEQYF. The CDR3 DNA sequence: TGTGCCAGCAGCCAAATTGACAGCTCCTACGAGCAGTACTTC.

CDR3 DNA: TGTGCCAGCAGGCGGGAGTTGGGAGAAGAGACCCAGTACTTC. Its protein product is CASRRELGEETQYF. The chain combines TRBV6-5 with TRBJ2-5, with TRBD2 matching over 7 bases. The CDR3 is 14 amino acids. With 6 bases clipped from V and 3 bases from J, the junction kept 7 bases outside the gene matches. Germline loops: CDR1 MNHEY, CDR2 SVGAGI.

V gene TRBV4-1 combines with J gene TRBJ2-5, with a weak D call TRBD1 (6 bases). The CDR3 is 15 residues long. V shed 1 base and J shed 5 bases, with 14 bases lying between them. In germline, CDR1 is MGHRA, CDR2 YSYEKL. Here the CDR3 reads CASSQGPGTRETQYF. CDR3 DNA: TGCGCCAGCAGCCAAGGTCCGGGGACACGGGAGACCCAGTACTTC.